This T cell receptor (delta chain) stems from a study of Vδ1+ human thymocytes. Findings and limits, study-wide: Many TRG clonotypes were shared between donors; TRD repertoires were essentially private. In the thymus, TRG and TRD repertoires looked highly polyclonal with Gaussian CDR3 lengths.

Sequences come from RNA converted to cDNA by reverse transcription. CDR3 amplicons came from multiplex PCR with pooled V-gene forward and constant-region reverse primers. TCRdb re-called the multiplex PCR reads through CATT. The sample includes about 75,000 delta-chain clones, around 32% of them seen just once. Germline V gives CDR1 TSWWSYY, CDR2 QGS. The CDR3 totals 15 residues. Trimming took 1 base from V and 8 from J, leaving 17 bases between them. In regard to this clone: Its antigen is not known.

The sequenced sample consisted of Vdelta1+ gamma-delta thymocytes from the thymus. Subset described: FACS-sorted CD3+ TCRalphabeta- TCRVdelta1+ TCRVdelta2- thymocytes. This rearrangement joins TRDV1 to TRDJ1; a weak D match, TRDD3 (5 bases). This sequence originates from a boy under two years old who had congenital heart surgery. CDR3 DNA sequence: TGTGCTCTTGGGGAACCGATACTTGTACGGGAAAAACTCATCTTT. Translating it yields CALGEPILVREKLIF.